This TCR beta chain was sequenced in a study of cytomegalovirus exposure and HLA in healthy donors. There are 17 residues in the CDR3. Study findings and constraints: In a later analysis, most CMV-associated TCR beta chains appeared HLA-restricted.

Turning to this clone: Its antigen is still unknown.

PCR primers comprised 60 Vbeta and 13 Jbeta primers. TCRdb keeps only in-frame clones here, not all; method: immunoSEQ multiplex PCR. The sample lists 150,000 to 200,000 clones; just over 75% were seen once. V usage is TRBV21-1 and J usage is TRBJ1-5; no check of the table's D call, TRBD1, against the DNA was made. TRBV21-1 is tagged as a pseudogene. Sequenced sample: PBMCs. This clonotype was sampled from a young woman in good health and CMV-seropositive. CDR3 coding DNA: TGTGCCAGCAGCACCAGAAGACGGACAGTGGACAATCAGCCCCAGCATTTT. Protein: CASSTRRRTVDNQPQHF.